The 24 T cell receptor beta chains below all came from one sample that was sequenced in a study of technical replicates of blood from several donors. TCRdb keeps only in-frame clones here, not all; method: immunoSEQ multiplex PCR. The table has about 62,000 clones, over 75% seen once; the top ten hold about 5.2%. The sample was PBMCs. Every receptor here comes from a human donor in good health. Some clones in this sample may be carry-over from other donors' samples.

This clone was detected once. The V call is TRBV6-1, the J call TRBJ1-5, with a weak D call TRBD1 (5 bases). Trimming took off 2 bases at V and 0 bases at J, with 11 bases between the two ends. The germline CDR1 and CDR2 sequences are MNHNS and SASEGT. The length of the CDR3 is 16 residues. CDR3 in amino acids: CASSEYDSYSNQPQHF. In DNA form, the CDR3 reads TGTGCCAGCAGTGAATACGACAGTTATAGCAATCAGCCCCAGCATTTT.

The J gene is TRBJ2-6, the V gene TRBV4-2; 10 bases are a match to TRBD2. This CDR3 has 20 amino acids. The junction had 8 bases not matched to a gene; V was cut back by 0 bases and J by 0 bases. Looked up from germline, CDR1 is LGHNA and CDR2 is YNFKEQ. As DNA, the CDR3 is TGTGCCAGCAGCCAAGATGCGGCTAGCGGGGGCTACTCTGGGGCCAACGTCCTGACTTTC. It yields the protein CASSQDAASGGYSGANVLTF.

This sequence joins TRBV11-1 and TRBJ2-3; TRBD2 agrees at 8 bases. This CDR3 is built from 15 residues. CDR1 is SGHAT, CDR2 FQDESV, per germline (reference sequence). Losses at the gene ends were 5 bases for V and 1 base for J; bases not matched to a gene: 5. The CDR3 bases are TGTGCCAGCAGCCCGGGAGGGGTACGCACAGATACGCAGTATTTT. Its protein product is CASSPGGVRTDTQYF.

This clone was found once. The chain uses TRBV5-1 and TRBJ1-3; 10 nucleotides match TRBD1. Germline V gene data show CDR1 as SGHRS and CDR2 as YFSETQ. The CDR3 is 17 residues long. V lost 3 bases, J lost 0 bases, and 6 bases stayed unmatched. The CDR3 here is CASSWGQGPSSGNTIYF. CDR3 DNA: TGCGCCAGCAGCTGGGGACAGGGGCCCAGCTCTGGAAACACCATATATTTT. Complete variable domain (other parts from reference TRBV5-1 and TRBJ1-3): KAGVTQTPRYLIKTRGQQVTLSCSPISGHRSVSWYQQTPGQGLQFLFEYFSETQRNKGNFPGRFSGRQFSNSRSEMNVSTLELGDSALYLCASSWGQGPSSGNTIYFGEGSWLTVV.

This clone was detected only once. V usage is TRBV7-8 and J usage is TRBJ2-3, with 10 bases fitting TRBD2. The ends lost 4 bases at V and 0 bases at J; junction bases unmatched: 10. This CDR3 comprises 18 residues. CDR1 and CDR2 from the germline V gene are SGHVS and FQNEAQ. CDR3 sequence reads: CASSSPVELAGSTDTQYF. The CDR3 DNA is TGTGCCAGCAGCTCCCCGGTAGAACTAGCGGGAAGCACAGATACGCAGTATTTT.

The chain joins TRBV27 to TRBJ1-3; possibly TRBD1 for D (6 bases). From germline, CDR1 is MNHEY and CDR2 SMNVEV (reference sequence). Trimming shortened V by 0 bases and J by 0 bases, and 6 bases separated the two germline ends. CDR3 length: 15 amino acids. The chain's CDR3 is CASSLSRGSGNTIYF. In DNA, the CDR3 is TGTGCCAGCAGTTTATCCAGGGGCTCTGGAAACACCATATATTTT.

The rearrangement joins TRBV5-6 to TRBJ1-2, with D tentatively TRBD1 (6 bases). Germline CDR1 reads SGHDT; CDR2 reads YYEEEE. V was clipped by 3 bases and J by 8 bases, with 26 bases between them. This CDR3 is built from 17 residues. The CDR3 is CASSYTTGLRVRVGYTF. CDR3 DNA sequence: TGTGCCAGCAGCTACACGACAGGTCTCAGAGTAAGGGTCGGCTACACCTTC.

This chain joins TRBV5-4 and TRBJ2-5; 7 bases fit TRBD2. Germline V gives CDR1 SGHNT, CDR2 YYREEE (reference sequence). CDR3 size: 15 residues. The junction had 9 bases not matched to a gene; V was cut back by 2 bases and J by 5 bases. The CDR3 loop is CASSFDVAGRETQYF. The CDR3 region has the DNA TGTGCCAGCAGCTTCGATGTAGCGGGCAGGGAGACCCAGTACTTC.

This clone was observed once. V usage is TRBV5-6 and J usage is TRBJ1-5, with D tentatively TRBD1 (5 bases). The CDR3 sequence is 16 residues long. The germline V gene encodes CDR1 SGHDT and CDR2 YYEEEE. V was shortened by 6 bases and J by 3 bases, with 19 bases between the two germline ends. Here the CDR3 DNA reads TGTGCCAGCAAGCGTGGAGGGGCATGGGACAATCAGCCCCAGCATTTT. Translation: CASKRGGAWDNQPQHF.

The CDR3 is CASRLLLAGNQETQYF. DNA for the CDR3: TGTGCAAGTCGCTTACTCCTAGCGGGTAACCAAGAGACCCAGTACTTC. V is TRBV12-2 and J is TRBJ2-5; no check of the table's D call, TRBD2, against the DNA was made. TRBV12-2 is a known pseudogene. The CDR3 spans 16 residues.

CDR3 loop: CASSFGGGSSYEQYF. The CDR3 region has the DNA TGCGCCAGCAGCTTCGGTGGCGGGAGCTCCTACGAGCAGTACTTC. The V and J genes are TRBV5-1 and TRBJ2-7; 7 bases align to TRBD2. CDR3 size: 15 residues. Germline V CDR1 and CDR2: SGHRS, YFSETQ. After removal of 2 bases from V and 0 bases from J, the junction contained 5 bases not matched to a gene. The full variable domain, completed using reference TRBV5-1 and TRBJ2-7, is KAGVTQTPRYLIKTRGQQVTLSCSPISGHRSVSWYQQTPGQGLQFLFEYFSETQRNKGNFPGRFSGRQFSNSRSEMNVSTLELGDSALYLCASSFGGGSSYEQYFGPGTRLTVT.

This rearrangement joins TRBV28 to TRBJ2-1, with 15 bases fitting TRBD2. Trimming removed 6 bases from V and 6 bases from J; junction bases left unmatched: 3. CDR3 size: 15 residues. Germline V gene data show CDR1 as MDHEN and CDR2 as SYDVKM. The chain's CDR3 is CASSWTSGRANEQFF. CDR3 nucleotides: TGTGCCAGCAGCTGGACTAGCGGGAGGGCCAATGAGCAGTTCTTC.

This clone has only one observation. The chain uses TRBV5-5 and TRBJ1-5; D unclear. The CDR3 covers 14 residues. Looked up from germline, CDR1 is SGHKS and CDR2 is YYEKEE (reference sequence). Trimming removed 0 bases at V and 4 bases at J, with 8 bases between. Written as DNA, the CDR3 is TGTGCCAGCAGCTTGGAACTAGGTAATCAGCCCCAGCATTTT. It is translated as CASSLELGNQPQHF.

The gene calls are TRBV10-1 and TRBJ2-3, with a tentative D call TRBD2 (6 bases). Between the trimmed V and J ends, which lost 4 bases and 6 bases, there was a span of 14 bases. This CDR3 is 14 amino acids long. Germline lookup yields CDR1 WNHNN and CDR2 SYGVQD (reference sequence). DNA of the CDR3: TGCGCCAGCAGTGCGCAACTAGCAGGGGATACGCAGTATTTT. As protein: CASSAQLAGDTQYF.

The CDR3 nucleotides read TGCGCCAGCAGGCGACAGGGGGCAGATCAGCCCCAGCATTTT. Protein: CASRRQGADQPQHF. V gene TRBV4-1 combines with J gene TRBJ1-5, with TRBD1 matching over 10 bases. CDR1 and CDR2 (germline): MGHRA, YSYEKL. With V trimmed by 6 bases and J by 5 bases, 4 bases remained unmatched. CDR3 length: 14 residues.

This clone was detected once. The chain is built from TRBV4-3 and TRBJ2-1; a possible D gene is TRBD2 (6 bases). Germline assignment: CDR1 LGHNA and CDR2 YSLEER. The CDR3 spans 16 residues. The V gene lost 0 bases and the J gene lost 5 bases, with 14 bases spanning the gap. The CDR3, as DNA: TGCGCCAGCAGCCAAGATAAGGGGAGGCAGAACAATGAGCAGTTCTTC. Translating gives CASSQDKGRQNNEQFF.

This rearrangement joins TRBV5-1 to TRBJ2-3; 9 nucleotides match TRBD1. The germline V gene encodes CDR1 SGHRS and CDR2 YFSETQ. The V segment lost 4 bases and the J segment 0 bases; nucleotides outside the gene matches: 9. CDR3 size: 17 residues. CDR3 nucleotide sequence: TGCGCCAGCAGCGGGAGAATTGGACAGGGGAGCACAGATACGCAGTATTTT. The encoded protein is CASSGRIGQGSTDTQYF.

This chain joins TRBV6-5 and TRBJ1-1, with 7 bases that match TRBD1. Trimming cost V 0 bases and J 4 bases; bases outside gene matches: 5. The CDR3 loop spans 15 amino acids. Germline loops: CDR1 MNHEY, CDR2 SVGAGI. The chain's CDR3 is CASSYSWQGVTEAFF. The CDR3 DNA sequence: TGTGCCAGCAGTTACTCTTGGCAGGGGGTCACTGAAGCTTTCTTT.

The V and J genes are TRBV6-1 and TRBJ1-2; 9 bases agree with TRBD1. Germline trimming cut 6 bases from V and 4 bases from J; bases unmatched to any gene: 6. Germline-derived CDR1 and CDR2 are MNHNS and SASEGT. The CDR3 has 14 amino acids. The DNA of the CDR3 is TGTGCCAGCAGACTACAGGGACAGGGCTATGGCTACACCTTC. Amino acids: CASRLQGQGYGYTF.

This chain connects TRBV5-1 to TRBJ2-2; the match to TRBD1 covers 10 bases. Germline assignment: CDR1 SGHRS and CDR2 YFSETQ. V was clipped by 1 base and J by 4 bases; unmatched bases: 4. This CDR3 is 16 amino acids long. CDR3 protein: CASSLRGQGVTGELFF. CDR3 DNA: TGCGCCAGCAGCTTGCGTGGACAGGGGGTCACCGGGGAGCTGTTTTTT.

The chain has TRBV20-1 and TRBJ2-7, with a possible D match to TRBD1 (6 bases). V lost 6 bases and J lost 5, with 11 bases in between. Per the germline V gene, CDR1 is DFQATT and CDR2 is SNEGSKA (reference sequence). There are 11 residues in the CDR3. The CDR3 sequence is CSADTGNEQYF. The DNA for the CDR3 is TGCAGTGCGGATACAGGGAACGAGCAGTACTTC.

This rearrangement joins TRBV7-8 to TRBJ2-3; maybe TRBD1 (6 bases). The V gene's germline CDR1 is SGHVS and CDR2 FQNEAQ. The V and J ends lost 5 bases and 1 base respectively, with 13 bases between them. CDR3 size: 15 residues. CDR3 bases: TGTGCCAGCAGCCCCAACAGGGTTGGCACAGATACGCAGTATTTT. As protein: CASSPNRVGTDTQYF.

In DNA form, the CDR3 reads TGTGCCAGCAGTGCGGGACAGGGAACCGGGGCCAACGTCCTGACTTTC. Translating it yields CASSAGQGTGANVLTF. The chain uses TRBV6-1 and TRBJ2-6; TRBD1 matches 9 bases. The CDR3 is made up of 16 amino acids. In germline, CDR1 is MNHNS, CDR2 SASEGT. Trimming at V came to 4 bases and at J to 4 bases, leaving 5 bases not matched to a gene.

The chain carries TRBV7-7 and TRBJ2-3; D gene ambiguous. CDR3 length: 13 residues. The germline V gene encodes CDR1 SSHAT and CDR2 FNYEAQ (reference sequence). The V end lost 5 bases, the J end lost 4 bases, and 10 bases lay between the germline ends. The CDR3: CASSANTPDTQYF. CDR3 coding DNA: TGTGCCAGCAGCGCTAATACGCCAGATACGCAGTATTTT. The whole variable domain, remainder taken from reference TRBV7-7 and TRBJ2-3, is GAGVSQSPRYKVTKRGQDVTLRCDPISSHATLYWYQQALGQGPEFLTYFNYEAQPDKSGLPSDRFSAERPEGSISTLTIQRTEQRDSAMYRCASSANTPDTQYFGPGTRLTVL.